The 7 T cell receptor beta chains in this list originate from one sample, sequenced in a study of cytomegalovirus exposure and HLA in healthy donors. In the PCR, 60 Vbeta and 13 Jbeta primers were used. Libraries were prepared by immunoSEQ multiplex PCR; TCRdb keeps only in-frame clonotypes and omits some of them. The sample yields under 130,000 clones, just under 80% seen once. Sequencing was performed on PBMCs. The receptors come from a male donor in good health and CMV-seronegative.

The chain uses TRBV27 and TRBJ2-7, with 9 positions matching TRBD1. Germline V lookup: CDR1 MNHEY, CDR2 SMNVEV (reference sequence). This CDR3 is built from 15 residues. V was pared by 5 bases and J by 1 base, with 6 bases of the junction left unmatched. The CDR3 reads CASSIPGQGSYEQYF. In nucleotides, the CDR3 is TGTGCCAGCAGTATTCCGGGACAGGGATCCTACGAGCAGTACTTC.

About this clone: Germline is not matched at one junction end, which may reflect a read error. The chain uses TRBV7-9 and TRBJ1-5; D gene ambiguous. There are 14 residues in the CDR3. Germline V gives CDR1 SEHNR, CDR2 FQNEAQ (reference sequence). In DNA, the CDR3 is TGTTCCAGCAGCTTATCATTGAGTTATCAGCCCCAGCATTTT. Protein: CSSSLSLSYQPQHF.

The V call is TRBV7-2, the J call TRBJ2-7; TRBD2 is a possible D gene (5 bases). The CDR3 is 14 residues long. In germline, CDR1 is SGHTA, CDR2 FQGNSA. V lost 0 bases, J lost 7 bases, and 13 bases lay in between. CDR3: CASSLASDPGEQYF. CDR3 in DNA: TGTGCCAGCAGCTTAGCTTCCGACCCGGGGGAGCAGTACTTC.

In DNA form, the CDR3 reads TGTGCCAGCAGCCAAGGGACAGGGAAAGGAAACACCATATATTTT. The encoded protein is CASSQGTGKGNTIYF. The rearrangement links TRBV4-2 to TRBJ1-3; 8 bases map to TRBD1. The trim removed 1 base at V and 4 bases at J, leaving 3 bases unmatched. Germline CDR1 and CDR2: LGHNA and YNFKEQ. The CDR3 runs 15 residues.

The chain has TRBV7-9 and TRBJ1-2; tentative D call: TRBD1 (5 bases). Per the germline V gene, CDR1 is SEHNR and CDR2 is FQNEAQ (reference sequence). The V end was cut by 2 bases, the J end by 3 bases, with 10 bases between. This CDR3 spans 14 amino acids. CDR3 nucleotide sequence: TGTGCCAGCAGCTTACAGCAGGGCGACTATGGCTACACCTTC. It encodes CASSLQQGDYGYTF.

The CDR3: CASSQALAADGELFF. The CDR3 DNA reads as TGCGCCAGCAGCCAAGCCCTAGCGGCAGACGGGGAGCTGTTTTTT. The gene calls are TRBV4-1 and TRBJ2-2, with TRBD2 matching over 7 bases. The trim removed 1 base at V and 7 bases at J, leaving 6 bases unmatched. Per the germline V gene, CDR1 is MGHRA and CDR2 is YSYEKL. The CDR3 has 15 residues.

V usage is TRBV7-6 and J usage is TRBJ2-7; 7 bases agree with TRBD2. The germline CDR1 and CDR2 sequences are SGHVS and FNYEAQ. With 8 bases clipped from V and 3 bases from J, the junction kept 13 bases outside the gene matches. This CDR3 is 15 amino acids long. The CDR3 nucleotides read TGTGCCAGCTCTCCGGGAGGTAGTTTGGGCTACGAGCAGTACTTC. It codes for CASSPGGSLGYEQYF.